This T cell receptor beta chain was recorded in a study of T cell responses to AZD1222 COVID-19 vaccine. Repertoires were generated with immunoSEQ multiplex PCR, while TCRdb's copy carries only in-frame clones and drops some. Of 110,000 to 150,000 clones in the sample, roughly 93% were seen once. Trimming pared 3 bases from V and 0 bases from J, leaving 11 bases between. The V gene's germline CDR1 is SGHTA and CDR2 FQGNSA. The CDR3 sequence is 15 residues long. The sample in question was peripheral blood, obtained after recovery from COVID-19. This TCR came from an adult who had recovered from COVID-19. The gene calls are TRBV7-2 and TRBJ2-5; D not certain. CDR3 DNA sequence: TGTGCCAGCAGCTTGGTCAGCGCTCACCAAGAGACCCAGTACTTC. Its translation is CASSLVSAHQETQYF.